The table lists the clone carrying this TCR beta chain with a few counts. As yet, its antigen is unknown. This entry is derived from a study of blood T cells in healthy people across ages. General study findings and limits: The donors' CMV status was not determined, possibly confounding changes in expanded clonotypes. Significant beta diversity loss was already apparent by age roughly 43, declining roughly linearly. The percentage of naive T cells correlated strongly with TCR beta diversity.

Between the trimmed V and J ends, which lost 5 bases and 1 base, there was a span of 18 bases. The V gene's germline CDR1 is DFQATT and CDR2 SNEGSKA (reference sequence). The CDR3 is made up of 15 amino acids. Using a J-beta primer mix together with a sample-barcoded 5' primer, a second PCR was run for 7 to 11 cycles. A template-switch adaptor containing 12 random nucleotides labeled each cDNA molecule. MiXCR, run by TCRdb on the 5' RACE reads, gives a single entry per CDR3 protein. Here the sample spans some 1.6 million distinct CDR3 sequences, almost 35% being singletons. J is TRBJ2-7 and V is TRBV20-1; tentatively, D is TRBD2 (5 bases). The material sequenced was blood. The receptor comes from a woman younger than 45 in good health. CDR3 loop: CSAQHPDSRSYEQYF. In DNA, the CDR3 is TGCAGTGCTCAACACCCGGACTCCCGATCCTACGAGCAGTACTTC.